Following are 3 T cell receptor beta chains from one sample sequenced in a study of T-cell memory formation after mild COVID-19. TCRdb redid the calling of the 5' RACE reads with MiXCR, one entry per CDR3 protein. This sample has 90,000 to 130,000 distinct CDR3 sequences, with 15% to 20% found just once. Sequencing was performed on PBMCs or a T cell subset sorted from them (not recorded which). Source of these receptors: a man younger than 35 who had mild COVID-19 (a few samples of this study predate the infection). Cell type and time point are not known.

This clonotype has a handful of counts. The chain employs TRBV6-1 and TRBJ2-3, with D unresolved. Germline-derived CDR1 and CDR2 are MNHNS and SASEGT. The germline V and J ends were trimmed by 6 bases and 0 bases, with 10 bases remaining between them. CDR3 length: 14 amino acids. The CDR3 sequence is CASSPTRSTDTQYF. CDR3 sequence (DNA): TGTGCCAGCAGCCCGACGCGGAGCACAGATACGCAGTATTTT.

With regard to this clonotype: Germline and junction disagree at one end, which may indicate a read error. The chain links TRBV30 to TRBJ2-1, with 8 positions matching TRBD1. Germline lookup yields CDR1 GTSNPN and CDR2 SVGIG (reference sequence). This CDR3 is 10 amino acids long. The CDR3: CALGQAKLVF. The DNA of the CDR3 is TGTGCCTTGGGACAGGCGAAGTTGGTCTTC.

There are a few counts of this clonotype. The rearrangement uses TRBV9 and TRBJ2-2, with no clear D. The germline V gene encodes CDR1 SGDLS and CDR2 YYNGEE. The CDR3 covers 14 residues. V was trimmed by 1 base and J by 6 bases, leaving 10 bases between them. This chain's CDR3 is CASSVSHEPGELFF. In nucleotides, the CDR3 is TGTGCCAGCAGCGTATCGCATGAACCCGGGGAGCTGTTTTTT.